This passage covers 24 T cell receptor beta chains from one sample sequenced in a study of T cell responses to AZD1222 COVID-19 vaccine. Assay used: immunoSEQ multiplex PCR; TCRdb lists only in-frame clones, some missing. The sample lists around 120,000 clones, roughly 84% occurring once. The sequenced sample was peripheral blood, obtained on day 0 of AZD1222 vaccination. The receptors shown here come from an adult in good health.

In DNA form, the CDR3 reads TGTGCCACCAGTGACAACCCCGGGACAGGGAACCACAATGAGCAGTTCTTC. Protein product: CATSDNPGTGNHNEQFF. The chain recombines TRBV24-1 with TRBJ2-1; 9 bases agree with TRBD1. J gave up 5 bases and V 4 bases, and 11 bases lay outside the gene matches. The CDR3 has 17 residues. Germline V CDR1 and CDR2: KGHDR, SFDVKD.

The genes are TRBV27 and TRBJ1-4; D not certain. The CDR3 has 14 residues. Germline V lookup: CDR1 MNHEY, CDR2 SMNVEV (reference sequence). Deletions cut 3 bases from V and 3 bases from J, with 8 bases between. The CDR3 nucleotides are TGTGCCAGCAGTTTTCGGGTGTCTAATGAAAAACTGTTTTTT. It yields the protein CASSFRVSNEKLFF. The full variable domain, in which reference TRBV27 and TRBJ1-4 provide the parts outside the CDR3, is EAQVTQNPRYLITVTGKKLTVTCSQNMNHEYMSWYRQDPGLGLRQIYYSMNVEVTDKGDVPEGYKVSRKEKRNFPLILESPSPNQTSLYFCASSFRVSNEKLFFGSGTQLSVL.

The DNA for the CDR3 is TGTGCCAGCAGTGAAGTGCGGGGGTCAGGGGAAAAACTGTTTTTT. It translates to CASSEVRGSGEKLFF. This chain uses TRBV25-1 with TRBJ1-4; TRBD1 might be the D (5 bases). Trimming pared 2 bases from V and 8 bases from J, leaving 15 bases between. From germline, CDR1 is MGHDK and CDR2 SYGVNS. The length of the CDR3 is 15 residues.

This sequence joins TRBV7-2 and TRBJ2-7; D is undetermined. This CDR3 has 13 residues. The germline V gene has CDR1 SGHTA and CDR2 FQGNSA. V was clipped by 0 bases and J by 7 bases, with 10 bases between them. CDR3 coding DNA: TGTGCCAGCAGCTTAGCGCTTAGGGAAGAGCAGTACTTC. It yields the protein CASSLALREEQYF.

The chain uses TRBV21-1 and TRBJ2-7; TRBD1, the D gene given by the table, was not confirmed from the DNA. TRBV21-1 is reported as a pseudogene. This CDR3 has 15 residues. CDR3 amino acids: CASSIQTGTTYEQYF. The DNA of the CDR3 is TGTGCCAGCAGCATCCAAACAGGGACCACCTACGAGCAGTACTTC.

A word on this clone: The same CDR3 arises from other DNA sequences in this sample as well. CDR3 sequence: CASSPGTGNQPQHF. Here the CDR3 DNA reads TGTGCCAGCAGTCCGGGGACGGGCAATCAGCCCCAGCATTTT. The chain uses TRBV27 and TRBJ1-5; possibly TRBD1 for D (5 bases). CDR1 and CDR2 (germline): MNHEY, SMNVEV (reference sequence). The CDR3 covers 14 residues. Trimming stripped 5 bases from V and 2 bases from J, with 10 bases between.

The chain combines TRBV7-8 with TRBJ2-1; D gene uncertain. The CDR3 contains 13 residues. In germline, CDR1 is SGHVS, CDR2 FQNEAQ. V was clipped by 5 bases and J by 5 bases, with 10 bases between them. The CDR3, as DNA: TGTGCCAGCAGCCTCGACATCGACAATGAGCAGTTCTTC. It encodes CASSLDIDNEQFF.

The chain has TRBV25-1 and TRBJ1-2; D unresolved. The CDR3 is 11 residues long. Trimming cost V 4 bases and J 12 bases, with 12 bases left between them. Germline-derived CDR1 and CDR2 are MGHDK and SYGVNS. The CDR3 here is CASSGGDRHTF. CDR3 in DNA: TGTGCCAGCAGTGGCGGGGATCGTCACACCTTC.

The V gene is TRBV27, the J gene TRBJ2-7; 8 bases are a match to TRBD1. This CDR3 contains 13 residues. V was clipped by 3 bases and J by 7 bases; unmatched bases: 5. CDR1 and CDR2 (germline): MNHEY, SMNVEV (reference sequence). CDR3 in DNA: TGTGCCAGCAGTTTTACAGGGGGTGGAGAGCAGTACTTC. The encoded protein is CASSFTGGGEQYF.

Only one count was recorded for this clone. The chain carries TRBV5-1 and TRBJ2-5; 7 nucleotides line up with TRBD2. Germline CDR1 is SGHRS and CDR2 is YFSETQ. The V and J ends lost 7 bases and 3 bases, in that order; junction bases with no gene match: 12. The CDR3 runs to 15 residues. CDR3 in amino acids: CASRSMSGVKETQYF. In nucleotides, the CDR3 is TGCGCCAGCCGGTCGATGAGCGGGGTGAAAGAGACCCAGTACTTC.

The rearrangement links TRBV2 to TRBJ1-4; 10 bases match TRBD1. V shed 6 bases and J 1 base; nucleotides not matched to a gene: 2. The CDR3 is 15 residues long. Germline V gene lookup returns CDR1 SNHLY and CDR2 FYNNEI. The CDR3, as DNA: TGTGCCAGCAGCCGGACAGGGGGAACTAATGAAAAACTGTTTTTT. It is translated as CASSRTGGTNEKLFF.

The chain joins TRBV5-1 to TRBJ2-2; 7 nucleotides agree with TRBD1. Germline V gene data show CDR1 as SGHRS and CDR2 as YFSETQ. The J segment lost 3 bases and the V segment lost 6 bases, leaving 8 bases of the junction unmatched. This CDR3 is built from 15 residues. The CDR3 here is CASTTQGLYTGELFF. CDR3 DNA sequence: TGCGCCAGCACGACACAGGGGCTTTACACCGGGGAGCTGTTTTTT.

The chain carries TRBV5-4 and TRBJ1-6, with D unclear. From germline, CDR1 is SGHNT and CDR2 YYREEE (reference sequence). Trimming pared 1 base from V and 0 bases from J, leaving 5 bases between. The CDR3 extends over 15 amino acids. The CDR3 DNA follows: TGTGCCAGCAGCTTGTCAGACTCCTATAATTCACCCCTCCACTTT. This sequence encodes CASSLSDSYNSPLHF.

CDR3 sequence reads: CASSFGGNTIYF. CDR3 in DNA: TGTGCCAGCAGCTTTGGGGGAAACACCATATATTTT. This chain uses TRBV5-4 with TRBJ1-3; D call uncertain. This CDR3 comprises 12 residues. Germline V gene sequence: CDR1 SGHNT, CDR2 YYREEE (reference sequence). V shed 2 bases and J shed 4 bases, with 4 bases lying between them.

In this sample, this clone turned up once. This CDR3 reads CASSLATQRGVDTQYF. In DNA, the CDR3 is TGCGCCAGCAGCTTGGCCACCCAGCGGGGGGTAGATACGCAGTATTTT. This chain joins TRBV5-1 and TRBJ2-3; 9 nucleotides match TRBD2. V trimming: 0 bases; J trimming: 5 bases; junction bases outside the gene matches: 7. CDR3 length equals 16 residues. Germline assignment: CDR1 SGHRS and CDR2 YFSETQ.

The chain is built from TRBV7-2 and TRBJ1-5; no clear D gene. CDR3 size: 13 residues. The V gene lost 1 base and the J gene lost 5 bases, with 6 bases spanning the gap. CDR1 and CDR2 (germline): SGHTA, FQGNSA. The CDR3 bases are TGTGCCAGCAGCTTAGTCGGGGATCAGCCCCAGCATTTT. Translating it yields CASSLVGDQPQHF. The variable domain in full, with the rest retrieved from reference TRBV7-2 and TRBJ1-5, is GAGVSQSPSNKVTEKGKDVELRCDPISGHTALYWYRQSLGQGLEFLIYFQGNSAPDKSGLPSDRFSAERTGGSVSTLTIQRTQQEDSAVYLCASSLVGDQPQHFGDGTRLSIL.

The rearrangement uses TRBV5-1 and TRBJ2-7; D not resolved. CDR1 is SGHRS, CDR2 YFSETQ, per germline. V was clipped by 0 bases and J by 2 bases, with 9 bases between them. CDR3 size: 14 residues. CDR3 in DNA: TGCGCCAGCAGCTTGGGATACGGTACCTACGAGCAGTACTTC. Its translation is CASSLGYGTYEQYF.

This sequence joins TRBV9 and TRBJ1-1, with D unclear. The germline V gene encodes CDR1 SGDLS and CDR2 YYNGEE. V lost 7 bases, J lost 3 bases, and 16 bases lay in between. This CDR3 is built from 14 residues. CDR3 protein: CASSQRVWDTEAFF. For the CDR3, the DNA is TGTGCCAGCTCTCAACGGGTTTGGGACACTGAAGCTTTCTTT.

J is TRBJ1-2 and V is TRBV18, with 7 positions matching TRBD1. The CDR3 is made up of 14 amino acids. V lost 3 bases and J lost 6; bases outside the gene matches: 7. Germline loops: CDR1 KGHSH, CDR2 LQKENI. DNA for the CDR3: TGTGCCAGCTCACCGATGGGACAGTCTCATGGCTACACCTTC. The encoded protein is CASSPMGQSHGYTF.

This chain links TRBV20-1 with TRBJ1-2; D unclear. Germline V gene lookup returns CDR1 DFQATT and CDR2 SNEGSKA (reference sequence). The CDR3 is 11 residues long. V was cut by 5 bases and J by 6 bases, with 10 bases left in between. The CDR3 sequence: CSAVVWDGYTF. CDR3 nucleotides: TGCAGTGCTGTCGTTTGGGATGGCTACACCTTC.

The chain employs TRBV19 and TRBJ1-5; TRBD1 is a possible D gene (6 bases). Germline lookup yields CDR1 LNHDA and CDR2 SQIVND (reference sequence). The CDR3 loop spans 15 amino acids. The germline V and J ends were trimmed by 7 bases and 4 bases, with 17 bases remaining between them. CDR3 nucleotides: TGTGCCAGTATTGAAAACAGGGTAGGGAATCAGCCCCAGCATTTT. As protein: CASIENRVGNQPQHF.

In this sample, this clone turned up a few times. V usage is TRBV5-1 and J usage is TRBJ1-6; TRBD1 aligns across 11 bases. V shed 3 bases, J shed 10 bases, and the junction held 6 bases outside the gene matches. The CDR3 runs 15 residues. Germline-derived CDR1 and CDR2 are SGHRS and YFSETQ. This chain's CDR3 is CASSSRTGGWSPLHF. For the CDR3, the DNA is TGCGCCAGCAGCTCCCGGACAGGGGGCTGGTCACCCCTCCACTTT.

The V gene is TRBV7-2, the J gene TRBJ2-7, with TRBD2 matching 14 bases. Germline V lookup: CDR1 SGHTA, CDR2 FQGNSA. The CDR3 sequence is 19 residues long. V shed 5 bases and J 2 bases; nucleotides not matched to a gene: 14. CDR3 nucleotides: TGTGCCAGCAGCCCTAGGGCCGGGACTAGCGGGGGCCTCCCCTACGAGCAGTACTTC. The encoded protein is CASSPRAGTSGGLPYEQYF.

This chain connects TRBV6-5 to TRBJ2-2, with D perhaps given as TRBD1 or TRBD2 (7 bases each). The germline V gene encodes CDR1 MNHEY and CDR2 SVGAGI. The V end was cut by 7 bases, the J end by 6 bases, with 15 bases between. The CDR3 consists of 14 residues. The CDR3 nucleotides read TGTGCCAGCACTCGACAGGGAGGGGCCGGGGAGCTGTTTTTT. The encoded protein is CASTRQGGAGELFF.